This entry describes one T cell receptor (beta chain). Regarding treatment: around 19 received Ad26.COV2.S at low or high dose, single or two shots; 5 received placebo; per-sample allocation not given. Sample collection was performed on day 63 after the first vaccine or placebo injection. Expression of Wuhan-strain SARS-CoV-2 spike came from the Ad26 vector that formed the vaccine. The ends lost 7 bases at V and 3 bases at J; junction bases unmatched: 4. CDR3 size: 14 residues. Germline loops: CDR1 GTSNPN, CDR2 SVGIG (reference sequence). This table comes from immunoSEQ multiplex PCR, and its TCRdb copy is limited to in-frame clones, with some not included. The sample has 200,000 to 300,000 clones; around 89% are singletons. The data were taken from a study of Ad26.COV2.S vaccination and SARS-CoV-2 variants. Study summary: Dosing was one shot or two shots 56 days apart.

The sequence came from a person aged 18 to 59 who received the Ad26.COV2.S COVID-19 vaccine or a placebo. V is TRBV30 and J is TRBJ2-7; 15 bases are shared with TRBD2. The sample was peripheral blood, taken in a trial of Ad26.COV2.S vaccine versus placebo. The CDR3 region is CASTGLAGGYEQYF. The CDR3 DNA reads as TGTGCCTCCACGGGACTAGCGGGGGGCTACGAGCAGTACTTC.